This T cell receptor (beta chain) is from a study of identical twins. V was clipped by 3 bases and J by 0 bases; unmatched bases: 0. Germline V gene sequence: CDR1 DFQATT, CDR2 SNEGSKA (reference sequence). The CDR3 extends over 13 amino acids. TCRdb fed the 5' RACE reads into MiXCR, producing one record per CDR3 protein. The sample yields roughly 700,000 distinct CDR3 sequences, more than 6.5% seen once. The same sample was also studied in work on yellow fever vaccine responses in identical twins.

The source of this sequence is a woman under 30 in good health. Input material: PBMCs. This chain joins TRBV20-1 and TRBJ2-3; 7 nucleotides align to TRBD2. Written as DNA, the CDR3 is TGCAGTGCTAGTAGCGGGAGCACAGATACGCAGTATTTT. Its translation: CSASSGSTDTQYF.